This T cell receptor beta chain was sequenced for a study of T-cell memory formation after mild COVID-19. Study-level background: Across donors, TCR clusters were largely donor specific.

Whole-study results and caveats: Largely, contracting CD4+ clones fell within CM and EM, and contracting CD8+ clones within EMRA.

With respect to this clonotype: The target antigen is unknown.

The 5'RACE method, run with constant-segment primers, produced TCR alpha and TCR beta cDNA libraries (carrying sample barcodes and UMIs). TCRdb analysed the 5' RACE reads with MiXCR anew, one entry per CDR3 protein. The repertoire holds about 320,000 distinct CDR3 sequences, with roughly an eighth as singletons. Sequenced sample: PBMCs or a T cell subset sorted from them (not recorded which). The TCR was taken from a man between 18 and 35 years old who had mild COVID-19 (a few samples of this study predate the infection). Cell type and time point are not known.

DNA for the CDR3: TGTGCCAGCAGTTACTCAGCGGGGGGGCCTAAGACCCAGTACTTC. Its translation: CASSYSAGGPKTQYF. The chain joins TRBV6-6 to TRBJ2-5, with 10 bases matching TRBD2. CDR1 and CDR2 from the germline V gene are MNHNY and SVGAGI (reference sequence). The V and J ends lost 0 bases and 6 bases, in that order; junction bases with no gene match: 4. CDR3 length: 15 amino acids.